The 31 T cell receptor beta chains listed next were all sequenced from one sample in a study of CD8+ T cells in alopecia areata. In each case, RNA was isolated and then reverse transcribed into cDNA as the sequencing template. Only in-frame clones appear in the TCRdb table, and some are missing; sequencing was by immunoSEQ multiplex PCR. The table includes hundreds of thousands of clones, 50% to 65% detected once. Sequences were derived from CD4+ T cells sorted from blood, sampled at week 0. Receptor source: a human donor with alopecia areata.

DNA of the CDR3: TGTGCCAGCAGCCGGAGGCCCCAAGAGACCCAGTACTTC. Amino acid sequence: CASSRRPQETQYF. The chain links TRBV14 to TRBJ2-5; D is perhaps TRBD2 (5 bases). The CDR3 covers 13 residues. Trimming stripped 4 bases from V and 1 base from J, with 7 bases between. Looked up from germline, CDR1 is SGHDN and CDR2 is FVKESK.

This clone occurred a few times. The CDR3 is CASREDSPNTEAFF. CDR3 nucleotides: TGTGCCAGCAGAGAGGACAGTCCGAACACTGAAGCTTTCTTT. This chain links TRBV2 with TRBJ1-1; maybe TRBD1 (6 bases). Trimming took off 6 bases at V and 1 base at J, with 12 bases between the two ends. In germline, CDR1 is SNHLY, CDR2 FYNNEI. There are 14 residues in the CDR3.

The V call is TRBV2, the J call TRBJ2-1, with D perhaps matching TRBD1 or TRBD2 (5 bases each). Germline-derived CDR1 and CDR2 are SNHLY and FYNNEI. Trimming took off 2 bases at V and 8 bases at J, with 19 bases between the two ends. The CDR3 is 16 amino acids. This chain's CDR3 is CASSESPGAFIDEQFF. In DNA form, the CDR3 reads TGTGCCAGCAGTGAATCCCCCGGGGCTTTTATCGATGAGCAGTTCTTC. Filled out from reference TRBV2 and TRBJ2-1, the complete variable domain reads EPEVTQTPSHQVTQMGQEVILRCVPISNHLYFYWYRQILGQKVEFLVSFYNNEISEKSEIFDDQFSVERPDGSNFTLKIRSTKLEDSAMYFCASSESPGAFIDEQFFGPGTRLTVL.

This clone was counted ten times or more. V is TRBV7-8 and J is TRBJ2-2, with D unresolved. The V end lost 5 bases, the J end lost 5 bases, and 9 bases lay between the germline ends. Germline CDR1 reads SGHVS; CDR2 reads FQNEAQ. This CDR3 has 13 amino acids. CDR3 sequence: CASSPLGTGELFF. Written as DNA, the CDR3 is TGTGCCAGCAGCCCCCTCGGGACCGGGGAGCTGTTTTTT.

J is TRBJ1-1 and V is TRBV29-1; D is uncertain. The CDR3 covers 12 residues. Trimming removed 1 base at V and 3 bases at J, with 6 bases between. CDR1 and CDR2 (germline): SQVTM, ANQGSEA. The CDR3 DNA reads TGCAGCGTTGAAGTTTTCGACACTGAAGCTTTCTTT. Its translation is CSVEVFDTEAFF.

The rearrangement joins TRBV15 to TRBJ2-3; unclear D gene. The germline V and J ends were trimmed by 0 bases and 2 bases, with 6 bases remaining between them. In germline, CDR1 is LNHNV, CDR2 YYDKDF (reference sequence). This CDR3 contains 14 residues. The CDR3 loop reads CATSREAVTDTQYF. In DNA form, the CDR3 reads TGTGCCACCAGCAGAGAGGCGGTCACAGATACGCAGTATTTT.

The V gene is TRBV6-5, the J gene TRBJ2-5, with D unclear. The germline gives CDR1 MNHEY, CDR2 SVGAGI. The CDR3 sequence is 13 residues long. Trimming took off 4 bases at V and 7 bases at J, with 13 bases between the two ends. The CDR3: CASSFLQWGTQYF. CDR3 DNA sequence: TGTGCCAGCAGTTTTCTCCAGTGGGGGACCCAGTACTTC.

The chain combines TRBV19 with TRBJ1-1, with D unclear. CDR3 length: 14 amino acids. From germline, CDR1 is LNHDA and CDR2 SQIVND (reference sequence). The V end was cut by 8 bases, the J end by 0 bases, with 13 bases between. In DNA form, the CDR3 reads TGTGCCAGTCGGGAGCCGCCGATGAACACTGAAGCTTTCTTT. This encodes CASREPPMNTEAFF.

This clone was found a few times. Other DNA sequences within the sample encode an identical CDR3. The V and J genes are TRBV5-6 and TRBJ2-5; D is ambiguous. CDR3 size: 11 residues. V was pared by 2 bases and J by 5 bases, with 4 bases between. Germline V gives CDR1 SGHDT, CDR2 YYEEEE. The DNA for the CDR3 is TGTGCCAGCAGCTTCGGGGAGACCCAGTACTTC. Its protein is CASSFGETQYF.

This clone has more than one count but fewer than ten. The CDR3 spells CAITQTGYEQYF. CDR3 sequence (DNA): TGTGCCATCACCCAGACGGGGTACGAGCAGTACTTC. The chain carries TRBV10-3 and TRBJ2-7, with D possibly being TRBD2 (5 bases). V was pared by 7 bases and J by 4 bases, with 11 bases between. This CDR3 has 12 residues. Germline-derived CDR1 and CDR2 are ENHRY and SYGVKD.

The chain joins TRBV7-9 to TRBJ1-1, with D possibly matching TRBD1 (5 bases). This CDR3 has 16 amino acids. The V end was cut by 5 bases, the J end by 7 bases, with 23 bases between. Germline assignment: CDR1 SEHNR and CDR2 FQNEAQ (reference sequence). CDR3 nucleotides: TGTGCCAGCAGCCCATCTGCGAGGAGGGGAGGTAGTGAAGCTTTCTTT. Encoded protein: CASSPSARRGGSEAFF.

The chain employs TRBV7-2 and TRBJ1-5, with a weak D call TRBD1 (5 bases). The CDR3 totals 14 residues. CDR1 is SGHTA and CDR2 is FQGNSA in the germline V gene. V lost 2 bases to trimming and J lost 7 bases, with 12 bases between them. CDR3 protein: CASSLYQGGQPQHF. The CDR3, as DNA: TGTGCCAGCAGCTTATACCAGGGAGGGCAGCCCCAGCATTTT.

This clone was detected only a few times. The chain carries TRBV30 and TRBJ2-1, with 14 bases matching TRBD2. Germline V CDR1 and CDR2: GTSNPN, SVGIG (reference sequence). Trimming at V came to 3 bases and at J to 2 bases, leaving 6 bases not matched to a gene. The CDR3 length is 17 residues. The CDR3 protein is CAWRRATSGGAYNEQFF. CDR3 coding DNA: TGTGCCTGGAGGCGAGCGACTAGCGGGGGGGCCTACAATGAGCAGTTCTTC. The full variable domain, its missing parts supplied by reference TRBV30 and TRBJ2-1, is SQTIHQWPATLVQPVGSPLSLECTVEGTSNPNLYWYRQAAGRGLQLLFYSVGIGQISSEVPQNLSASRPQDRQFILSSKKLLLSDSGFYLCAWRRATSGGAYNEQFFGPGTRLTVL.

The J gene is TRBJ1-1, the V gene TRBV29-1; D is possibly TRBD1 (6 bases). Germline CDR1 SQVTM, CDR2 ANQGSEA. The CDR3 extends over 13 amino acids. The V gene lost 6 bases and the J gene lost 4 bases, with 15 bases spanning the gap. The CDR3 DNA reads TGCAGCGTAGTCAGGGGAAGGTCCACTGAAGCTTTCTTT. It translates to CSVVRGRSTEAFF. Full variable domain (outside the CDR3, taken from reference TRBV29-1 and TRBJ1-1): SAVISQKPSRDICQRGTSLTIQCQVDSQVTMMFWYRQQPGQSLTLIATANQGSEATYESGFVIDKFPISRPNLTFSTLTVSNMSPEDSSIYLCSVVRGRSTEAFFGQGTRLTVV.

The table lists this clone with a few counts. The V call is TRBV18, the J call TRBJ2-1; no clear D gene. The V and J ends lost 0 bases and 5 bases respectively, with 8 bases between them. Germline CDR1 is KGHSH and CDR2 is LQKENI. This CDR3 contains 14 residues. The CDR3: CASSPPPANNEQFF. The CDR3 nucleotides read TGTGCCAGCTCACCACCGCCAGCGAACAATGAGCAGTTCTTC.

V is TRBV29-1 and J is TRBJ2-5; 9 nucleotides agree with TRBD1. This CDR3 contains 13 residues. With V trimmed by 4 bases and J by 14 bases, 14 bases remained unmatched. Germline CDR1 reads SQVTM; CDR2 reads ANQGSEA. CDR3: CSVVLVPGTGSYF. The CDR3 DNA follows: TGCAGCGTTGTTCTCGTACCCGGGACAGGGTCTTACTTC.

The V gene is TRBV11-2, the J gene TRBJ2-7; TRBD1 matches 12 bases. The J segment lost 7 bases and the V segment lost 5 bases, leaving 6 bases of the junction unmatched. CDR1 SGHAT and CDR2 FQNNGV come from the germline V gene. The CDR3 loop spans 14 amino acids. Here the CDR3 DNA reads TGTGCCAGCAGCGCGGGACAGGGGGCACGGGAGCAGTACTTC. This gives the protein CASSAGQGAREQYF. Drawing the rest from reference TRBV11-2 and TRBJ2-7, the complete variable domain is EAGVAQSPRYKIIEKRQSVAFWCNPISGHATLYWYQQILGQGPKLLIQFQNNGVVDDSQLPKDRFSAERLKGVDSTLKIQPAKLEDSAVYLCASSAGQGAREQYFGPGTRLTVT.

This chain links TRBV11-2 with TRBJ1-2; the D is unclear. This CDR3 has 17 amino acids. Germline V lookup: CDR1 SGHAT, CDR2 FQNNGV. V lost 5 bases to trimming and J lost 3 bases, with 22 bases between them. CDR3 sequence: CASSPSPGWRADYGYTF. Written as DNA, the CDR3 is TGTGCCAGCAGCCCCTCCCCAGGATGGAGGGCCGACTATGGCTACACCTTC.

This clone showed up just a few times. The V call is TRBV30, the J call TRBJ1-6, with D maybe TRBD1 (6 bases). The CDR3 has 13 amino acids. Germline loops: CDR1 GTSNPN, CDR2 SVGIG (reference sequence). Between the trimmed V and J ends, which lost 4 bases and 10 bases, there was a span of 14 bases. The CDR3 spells CAWKAGAKSPLHF. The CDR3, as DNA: TGTGCCTGGAAGGCGGGGGCGAAATCACCCCTCCACTTT.

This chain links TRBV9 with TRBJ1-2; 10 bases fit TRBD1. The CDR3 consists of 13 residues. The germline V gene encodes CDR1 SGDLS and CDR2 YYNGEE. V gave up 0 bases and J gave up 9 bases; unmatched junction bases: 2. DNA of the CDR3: TGTGCCAGCAGCGTAGGGGACAGGGGTAGCTACACCTTC. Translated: CASSVGDRGSYTF.

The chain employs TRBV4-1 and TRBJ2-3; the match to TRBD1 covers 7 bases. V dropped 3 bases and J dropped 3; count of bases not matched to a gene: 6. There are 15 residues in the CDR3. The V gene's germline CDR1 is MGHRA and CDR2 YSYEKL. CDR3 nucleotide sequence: TGCGCCAGCAGCCAGGGTGACAGGGTGACAGATACGCAGTATTTT. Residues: CASSQGDRVTDTQYF.

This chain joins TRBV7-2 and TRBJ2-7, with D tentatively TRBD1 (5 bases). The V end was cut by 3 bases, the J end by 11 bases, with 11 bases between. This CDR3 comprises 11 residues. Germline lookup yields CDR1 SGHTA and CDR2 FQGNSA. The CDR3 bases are TGTGCCAGCAGCTTTACAGGATTGAAGTACTTC. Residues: CASSFTGLKYF.

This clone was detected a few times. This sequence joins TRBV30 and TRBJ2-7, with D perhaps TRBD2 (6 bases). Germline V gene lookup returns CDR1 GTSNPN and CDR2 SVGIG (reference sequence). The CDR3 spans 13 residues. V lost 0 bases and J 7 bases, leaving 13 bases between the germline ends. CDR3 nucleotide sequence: TGTGCCTGGAGTGTTCTAGCGCCGGGGGAGCAGTACTTC. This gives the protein CAWSVLAPGEQYF.

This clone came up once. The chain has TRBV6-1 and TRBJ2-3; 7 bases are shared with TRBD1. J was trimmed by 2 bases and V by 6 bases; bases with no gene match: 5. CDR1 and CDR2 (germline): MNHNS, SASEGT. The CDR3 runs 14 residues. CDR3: CASSTDRATDTQYF. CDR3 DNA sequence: TGTGCCAGCAGCACCGACAGGGCCACAGATACGCAGTATTTT.

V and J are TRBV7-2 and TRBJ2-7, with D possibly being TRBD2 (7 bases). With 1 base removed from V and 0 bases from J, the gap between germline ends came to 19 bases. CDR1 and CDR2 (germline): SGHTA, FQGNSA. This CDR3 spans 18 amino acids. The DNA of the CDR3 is TGTGCCAGCAGCTTAGGGGGGGGCGGTAGCGGCCTCTCCTACGAGCAGTACTTC. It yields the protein CASSLGGGGSGLSYEQYF.

CDR3 sequence (DNA): TGTGCCAGCAGTGAACAAATGAATGAGCAGTTCTTC. It translates to CASSEQMNEQFF. V is TRBV6-1 and J is TRBJ2-1, with no clear D. Germline CDR1 and CDR2: MNHNS and SASEGT. CDR3 length: 12 amino acids. The V end was cut by 2 bases, the J end by 7 bases, with 6 bases between.

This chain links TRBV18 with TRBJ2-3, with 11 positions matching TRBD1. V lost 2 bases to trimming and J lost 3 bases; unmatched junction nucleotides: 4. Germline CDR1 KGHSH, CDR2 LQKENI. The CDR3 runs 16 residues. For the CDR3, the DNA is TGTGCCAGCTCACCAGCAGGACAGGGGGCAACAGATACGCAGTATTTT. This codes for CASSPAGQGATDTQYF.

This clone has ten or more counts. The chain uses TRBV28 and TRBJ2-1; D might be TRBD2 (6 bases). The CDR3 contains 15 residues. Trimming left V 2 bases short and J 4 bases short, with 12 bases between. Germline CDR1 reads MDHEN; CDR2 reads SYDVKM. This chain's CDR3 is CASSLRDWKYNEQFF. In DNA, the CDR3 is TGTGCCAGCAGTTTACGGGACTGGAAGTACAATGAGCAGTTCTTC.

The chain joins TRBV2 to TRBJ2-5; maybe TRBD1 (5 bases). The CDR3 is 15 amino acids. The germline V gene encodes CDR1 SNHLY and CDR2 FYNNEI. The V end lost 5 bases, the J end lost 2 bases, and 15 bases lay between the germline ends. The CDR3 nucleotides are TGTGCCAGCAGTCTTCAGGGATTGGGGCAAGAGACCCAGTACTTC. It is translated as CASSLQGLGQETQYF.

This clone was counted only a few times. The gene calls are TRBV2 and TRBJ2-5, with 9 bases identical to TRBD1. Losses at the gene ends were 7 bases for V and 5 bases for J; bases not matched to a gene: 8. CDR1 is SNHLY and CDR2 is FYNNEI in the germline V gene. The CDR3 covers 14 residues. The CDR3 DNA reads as TGTGCCAGCACCGACACAGGGGGCCGTGAGACCCAGTACTTC. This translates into CASTDTGGRETQYF. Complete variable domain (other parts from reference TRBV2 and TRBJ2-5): EPEVTQTPSHQVTQMGQEVILRCVPISNHLYFYWYRQILGQKVEFLVSFYNNEISEKSEIFDDQFSVERPDGSNFTLKIRSTKLEDSAMYFCASTDTGGRETQYFGPGTRLLVL.

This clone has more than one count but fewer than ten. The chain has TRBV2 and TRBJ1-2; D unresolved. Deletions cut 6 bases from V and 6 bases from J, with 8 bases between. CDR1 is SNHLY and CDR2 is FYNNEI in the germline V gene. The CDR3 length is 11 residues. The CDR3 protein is CASRSGDGYTF. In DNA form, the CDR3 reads TGTGCCAGCAGATCCGGCGATGGCTACACCTTC.